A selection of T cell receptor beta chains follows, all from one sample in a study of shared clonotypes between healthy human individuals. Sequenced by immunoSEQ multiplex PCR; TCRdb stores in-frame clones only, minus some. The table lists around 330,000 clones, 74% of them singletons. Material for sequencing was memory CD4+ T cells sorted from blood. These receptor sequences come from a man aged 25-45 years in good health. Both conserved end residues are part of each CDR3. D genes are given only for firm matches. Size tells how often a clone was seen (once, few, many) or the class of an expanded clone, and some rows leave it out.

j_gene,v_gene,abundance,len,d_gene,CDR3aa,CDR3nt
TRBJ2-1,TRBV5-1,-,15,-,CASSLWIGAGNEQFF,TGCGCCAGCAGCTTGTGGATAGGGGCGGGGAATGAGCAGTTCTTC
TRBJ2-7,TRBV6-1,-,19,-,CASSDGISWSLGQSYEQYF,TGTGCCAGCAGTGATGGGATATCCTGGAGTTTGGGCCAAAGCTACGAGCAGTACTTC
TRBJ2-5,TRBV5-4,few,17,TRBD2,CASSSGTSGRIGRTQYF,TGTGCCAGCAGCTCCGGGACTAGCGGCCGTATAGGCAGGACCCAGTACTTC
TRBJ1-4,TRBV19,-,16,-,CASSMSGLPTNEKLFF,TGTGCCAGTAGTATGTCGGGGCTTCCGACTAATGAAAAACTGTTTTTT
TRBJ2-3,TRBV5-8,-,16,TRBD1,CASSHPDRGGTDTQYF,TGTGCCAGCAGCCATCCTGACAGGGGCGGCACAGATACGCAGTATTTT
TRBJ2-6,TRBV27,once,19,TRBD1,CASSLGGQGLGSGANVLTF,TGTGCCAGCAGTTTAGGGGGACAGGGATTAGGCTCTGGGGCCAACGTCCTGACTTTC
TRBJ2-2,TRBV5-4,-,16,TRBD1,CASSLGDRGVTGELFF,TGTGCCAGCAGCCTGGGGGACAGGGGCGTCACCGGGGAGCTGTTTTTT
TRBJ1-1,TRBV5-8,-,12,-,CASGGKDTEAFF,TGTGCCAGCGGGGGGAAGGACACTGAAGCTTTCTTT
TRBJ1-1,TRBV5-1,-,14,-,CASSADSLNTEAFF,TGCGCCAGCAGCGCCGACAGTCTGAACACTGAAGCTTTCTTT
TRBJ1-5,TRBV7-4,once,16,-,CASNVTRDSQGQPQHF,TGTGCCAGCAACGTTACTCGTGACTCTCAGGGACAGCCCCAGCATTTT
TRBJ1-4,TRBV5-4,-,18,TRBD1,CASSLDPGTGPTNEKLFF,TGTGCCAGCAGCTTGGACCCCGGGACAGGGCCAACTAATGAAAAACTGTTTTTT
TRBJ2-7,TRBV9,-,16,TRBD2,CASSGGLAGGYYEQYF,TGTGCCAGCAGCGGCGGACTAGCGGGAGGTTACTACGAGCAGTACTTC
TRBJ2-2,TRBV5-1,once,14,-,CASSPFSGTGELFF,TGCGCCAGCAGCCCCTTTTCCGGCACCGGGGAGCTGTTTTTT
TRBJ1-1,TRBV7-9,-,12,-,CASSRGGFEAFF,TGTGCCAGCAGTAGGGGCGGTTTTGAAGCTTTCTTT
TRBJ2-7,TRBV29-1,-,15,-,CSVESVEGPTYEQYF,TGCAGCGTTGAGTCGGTCGAGGGACCGACCTACGAGCAGTACTTC
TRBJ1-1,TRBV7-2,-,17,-,CASSLWETRLLNTEAFF,TGTGCCAGCAGCTTATGGGAAACCCGACTGTTGAACACTGAAGCTTTCTTT
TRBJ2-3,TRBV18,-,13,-,CASSPNMMDTQYF,TGTGCCAGCTCACCCAACATGATGGATACGCAGTATTTT
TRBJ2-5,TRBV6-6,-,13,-,CASSYGGQETQYF,TGTGCCAGCAGTTATGGCGGCCAAGAGACCCAGTACTTC
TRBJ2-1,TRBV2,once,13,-,CASCRGTNNEQFF,TGTGCCAGCTGTCGTGGGACAAACAATGAGCAGTTCTTC
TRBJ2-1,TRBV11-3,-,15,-,CASSLVEGAHNEQFF,TGTGCCAGCAGCTTAGTAGAGGGAGCCCACAATGAGCAGTTCTTC
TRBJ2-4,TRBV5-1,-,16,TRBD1,CASSLLGTVTKNIQYF,TGCGCCAGCAGCTTGTTAGGGACAGTAACCAAAAACATTCAGTACTTC
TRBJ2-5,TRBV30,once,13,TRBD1,CAWTGGLVETQYF,TGTGCCTGGACAGGGGGCTTGGTGGAGACCCAGTACTTC
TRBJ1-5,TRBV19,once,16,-,CASKSRGTNSNQPQHF,TGTGCCAGTAAAAGCAGGGGTACGAATAGCAATCAGCCCCAGCATTTT
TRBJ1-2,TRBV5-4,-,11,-,CASSSNYGYTF,TGTGCCAGCAGCTCCAACTATGGCTACACCTTC
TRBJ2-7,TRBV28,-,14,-,CASTSSSRVIEQYF,TGTGCCAGCACATCTAGCTCGCGGGTGATAGAGCAGTACTTC